The clone carrying this T cell receptor (beta chain) was observed a single time. Its antigen is undetermined. Data came from immunoSEQ multiplex PCR; TCRdb stores just in-frame clones and leaves some out. The data contain 180,000 or so clones, around 88% of them singletons. This record belongs to a study of Ad26.COV2.S vaccination and SARS-CoV-2 variants. Findings and caveats of the study: Spike-specific TCR breadth was greater in vaccine than placebo recipients.

CDR3 length equals 15 residues. V was pared by 5 bases and J by 12 bases, with 13 bases of the junction left unmatched. Germline lookup yields CDR1 SGHRS and CDR2 YFSETQ. The chain links TRBV5-1 to TRBJ2-1, with 11 bases identical to TRBD2. Material: peripheral blood, obtained after recovery from COVID-19. This TCR was recovered from a human donor who had recovered from COVID-19. The CDR3: CASRSGTSGFLGQFF. The CDR3 nucleotides are TGCGCCAGCAGGTCCGGGACTAGCGGTTTTCTGGGGCAGTTCTTC.